This record looks at one T cell receptor (beta chain) sequence and its context. These data originate in a study of OX40 agonist ivuxolimab in advanced cancers. Study-level information: Patients' therapy was ivuxolimab, an antibody that acts as an agonist of OX40 (CD134). Ivuxolimab was administered intravenously to patients at 0.01 to 10 mg/kg every 2 weeks.

TCRdb keeps only in-frame clones here, not all; method: immunoSEQ multiplex PCR. The data show approximately 50,000 clones, around 90% seen once. Germline V lookup: CDR1 SGDLS, CDR2 YYNGEE. The CDR3 extends over 13 amino acids. Trimming pared 5 bases from V and 4 bases from J, leaving 9 bases between. The sequence came from an adult with an advanced solid tumor such as melanoma, head and neck, liver or kidney cancer. The chain is built from TRBV9 and TRBJ1-4; TRBD1 is a possible D gene (5 bases). The sample in question was CD4+ or CD8+ T cells sorted from blood, obtained in a trial of the OX40 agonist ivuxolimab. CDR3 nucleotides: TGTGCCAGCAGTGGGGGAGTTAATGAAAAACTGTTTTTT. Its translation: CASSGGVNEKLFF.